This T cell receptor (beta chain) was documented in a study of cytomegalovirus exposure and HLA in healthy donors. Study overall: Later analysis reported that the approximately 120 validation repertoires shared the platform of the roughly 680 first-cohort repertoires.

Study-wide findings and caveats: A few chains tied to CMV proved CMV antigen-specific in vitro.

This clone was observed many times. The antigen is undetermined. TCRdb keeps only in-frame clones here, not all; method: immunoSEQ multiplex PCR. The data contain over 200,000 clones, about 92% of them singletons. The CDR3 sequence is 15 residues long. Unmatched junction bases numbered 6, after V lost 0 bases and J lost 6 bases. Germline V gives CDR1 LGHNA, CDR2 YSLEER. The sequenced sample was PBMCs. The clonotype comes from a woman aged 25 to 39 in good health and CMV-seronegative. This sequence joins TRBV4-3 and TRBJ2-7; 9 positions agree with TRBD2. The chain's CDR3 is CASSQEGSGSSEQYF. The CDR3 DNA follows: TGCGCCAGCAGCCAAGAGGGTAGCGGGAGTAGCGAGCAGTACTTC.